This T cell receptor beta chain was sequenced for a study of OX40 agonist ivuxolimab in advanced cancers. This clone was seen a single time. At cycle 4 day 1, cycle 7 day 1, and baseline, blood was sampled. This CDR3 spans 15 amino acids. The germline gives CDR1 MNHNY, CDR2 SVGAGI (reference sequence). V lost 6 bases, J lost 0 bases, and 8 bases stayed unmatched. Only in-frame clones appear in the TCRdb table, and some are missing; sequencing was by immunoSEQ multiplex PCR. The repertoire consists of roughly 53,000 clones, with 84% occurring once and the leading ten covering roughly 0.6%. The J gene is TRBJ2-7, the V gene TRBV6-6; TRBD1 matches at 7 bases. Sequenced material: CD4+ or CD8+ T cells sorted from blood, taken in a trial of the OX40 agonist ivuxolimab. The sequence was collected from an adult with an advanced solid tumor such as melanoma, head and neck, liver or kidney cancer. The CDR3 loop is CASSYRRDSSYEQYF. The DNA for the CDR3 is TGTGCCAGCAGCTACCGTCGGGACAGCTCCTACGAGCAGTACTTC.